These T cell receptor beta chains were read from a single sample in a study of shared clonotypes between healthy human individuals. Sequencing used immunoSEQ multiplex PCR; TCRdb keeps in-frame clones, though not all of them. The data contain 1 million to 1.3 million clones, approximately 78% of them singletons. Sequenced: memory CD4+ T cells from PBMCs. The receptors here all came from a man aged 18 to 30 in good health. Some clones in this sample may be carry-over from other donors' samples. Each CDR3 is given with its conserved first and last residue. Each record gives: J gene, D gene, V gene, clone size, CDR3 protein, CDR3 DNA. The D gene is left open where the match is weak. Size tells how often a clone was seen (once, few, many) or the class of an expanded clone, and some rows leave it out.

TRBJ1-5 . TRBV28 once CASGGGGVRQPQHF TGTGCCTCCGGAGGGGGAGGGGTCCGTCAGCCCCAGCATTTT
TRBJ1-3 . TRBV9 . CASSVNGNTIYF TGTGCCAGCAGCGTGAATGGAAACACCATATATTTT
TRBJ2-7 . TRBV4-1 . CASRGAARQTGLDEQYF TGCGCCAGCAGGGGGGCTGCTAGACAGACAGGATTGGACGAGCAGTACTTC
TRBJ1-5 . TRBV6-6 . CASRLGRGNQPQHF TGTGCCAGCAGACTGGGGAGAGGCAATCAGCCCCAGCATTTT
TRBJ2-5 TRBD1 TRBV5-1 . CASSSGTGQETQYF TGCGCCAGCAGCTCAGGGACAGGCCAAGAGACCCAGTACTTC
TRBJ2-3 . TRBV29-1 . CSVVSGSDTQYF TGCAGCGTTGTTTCAGGTTCTGATACGCAGTATTTT
TRBJ1-2 . TRBV18 . CASSPDTNYGYTF TGTGCCAGCTCACCGGACACGAACTATGGCTACACCTTC
TRBJ2-7 TRBD2 TRBV2 . CASRGTSGSYEQYF TGTGCCAGCAGGGGGACTAGCGGATCCTACGAGCAGTACTTC
TRBJ2-7 . TRBV14 . CASSLSGRTIYEQYF TGTGCCAGCAGCTTATCGGGACGGACAATCTACGAGCAGTACTTC
TRBJ1-1 . TRBV5-1 . CASSLATQGTEAFF TGCGCCAGCAGCTTGGCGACCCAGGGGACTGAAGCTTTCTTT
TRBJ2-3 TRBD2 TRBV2 . CASSDHLVSGSADTQYF TGTGCCAGCAGCGACCACCTCGTTAGCGGGAGTGCAGATACGCAGTATTTT
TRBJ1-2 TRBD1 TRBV4-2 . CASSQRTGGYIYGYTF TGTGCCAGCAGCCAACGGACAGGGGGCTACATCTATGGCTACACCTTC
TRBJ1-2 . TRBV6-1 . CASSEWAGSINYGYTF TGTGCCAGCAGTGAGTGGGCGGGATCGATTAACTATGGCTACACCTTC
TRBJ2-7 TRBD2 TRBV5-1 few CASSFSGTSYEQYF TGCGCCAGCAGCTTTAGCGGGACCTCCTACGAGCAGTACTTC
TRBJ1-5 . TRBV19 . CASSTPLGTTPLQPQHF TGTGCCAGTAGTACCCCTCTAGGGACAACGCCGCTTCAGCCCCAGCATTTT
TRBJ1-2 TRBD1 TRBV30 . CAWSAYRDRGRYGYTF TGTGCCTGGAGTGCCTACCGGGACAGGGGAAGGTATGGCTACACCTTC
TRBJ2-1 TRBD1 TRBV25-1 . CASSETGKVVNEQFF TGTGCCAGCAGCGAGACAGGGAAAGTGGTTAATGAGCAGTTCTTC
TRBJ2-5 . TRBV11-2 few CASSFQTVQETQYF TGTGCCAGCAGCTTCCAGACCGTTCAAGAGACCCAGTACTTC
TRBJ2-5 . TRBV18 . CASSQLPDPETQYF TGTGCCAGCTCACAACTACCCGATCCAGAGACCCAGTACTTC
TRBJ2-7 TRBD1 TRBV4-2 . CASSQDRGQGSHEQYF TGTGCCAGCAGCCAAGATCGGGGACAGGGTTCCCACGAGCAGTACTTC
TRBJ1-5 . TRBV6-1 . CASTNSNQPQHF TGTGCCAGTACAAATAGCAATCAGCCCCAGCATTTT
TRBJ2-7 . TRBV7-9 . CASSPGPGRNYEQYF TGTGCCAGCAGCCCAGGTCCGGGACGAAACTACGAGCAGTACTTC
TRBJ2-3 TRBD2 TRBV7-2 . CASSRVGTTETQYF TGTGCCAGCAGCCGGGTGGGGACTACAGAAACGCAGTATTTT
TRBJ2-3 TRBD2 TRBV5-4 . CASSLYGRALDTQYF TGTGCCAGCAGCTTGTACGGGAGGGCCTTGGATACGCAGTATTTT
TRBJ2-5 . TRBV28 . CASSFGSGAVQETQYF TGTGCCAGCAGTTTTGGGTCAGGGGCCGTACAAGAGACCCAGTACTTC
TRBJ2-7 TRBD2 TRBV9 . CASSPQPSGSLYEQYF TGTGCCAGCAGCCCCCAACCTAGCGGGAGTCTCTACGAGCAGTACTTC
TRBJ1-2 . TRBV10-3 once CATTDFNYGYTF TGTGCCACCACCGACTTTAACTATGGCTACACCTTC
TRBJ2-3 TRBD2 TRBV27 . CASGRRLASTDTQYF TGTGCCAGCGGTCGCCGACTAGCGAGCACAGATACGCAGTATTTT
TRBJ2-3 . TRBV5-1 . CASSWRANTDTQYF TGCGCCAGCAGCTGGCGAGCCAACACAGATACGCAGTATTTT
TRBJ2-5 . TRBV2 . CASSARTQYF TGTGCCAGCAGTGCCCGGACCCAGTACTTC
TRBJ2-5 TRBD1 TRBV25-1 . CASSAYRGNQETQYF TGTGCCAGCAGTGCCTACAGGGGAAACCAAGAGACCCAGTACTTC
TRBJ2-1 TRBD2 TRBV9 . CASSPQVTSPNEQFF TGTGCCAGCAGCCCCCAAGTGACTAGCCCCAATGAGCAGTTCTTC
TRBJ1-2 TRBD1 TRBV19 . CASSITGTGSYGYTF TGTGCCAGTAGTATAACCGGGACAGGGTCCTATGGCTACACCTTC
TRBJ2-7 TRBD1 TRBV28 . CASFDRGRNEQYF TGTGCCAGCTTCGACAGGGGCCGAAACGAGCAGTACTTC
TRBJ2-3 TRBD1 TRBV7-9 few CASSNSPGTGLSDTQYF TGTGCCAGCAGTAACTCCCCCGGGACAGGGCTATCTGATACGCAGTATTTT
TRBJ2-1 TRBD2 TRBV12-5 few CASGLDPGRASGSFDEQFF TGTGCTAGTGGTTTGGACCCCGGTAGGGCTAGCGGGAGTTTCGATGAGCAGTTCTTC
TRBJ1-3 TRBD1 TRBV15 . CATQLDRGGGNTIYF TGTGCCACCCAACTGGACAGGGGCGGGGGAAACACCATATATTTT
TRBJ2-5 TRBD2 TRBV7-2 . CASSFRRGEGETQYF TGTGCCAGCAGCTTCCGGCGCGGGGAGGGGGAGACCCAGTACTTC
TRBJ2-7 TRBD1 TRBV28 . CASSFTHRGSGYEQYF TGTGCCAGCAGTTTTACCCACAGGGGGTCTGGCTACGAGCAGTACTTC
TRBJ2-3 . TRBV9 . CASSVSSGGGTQYF TGTGCCAGCAGCGTATCTTCAGGGGGAGGTACGCAGTATTTT
TRBJ1-1 . TRBV2 . CASNQGKGFFSEAFF TGTGCCAGCAACCAAGGGAAAGGGTTCTTCTCTGAAGCTTTCTTT
TRBJ2-7 . TRBV6-5 . CASSLTSSYEQYF TGTGCCAGCAGTCTGACGAGCTCCTACGAGCAGTACTTC
TRBJ2-7 TRBD2 TRBV7-2 . CASSLARGLAGVGNEQYF TGTGCCAGCAGCTTAGCCCGGGGACTAGCGGGAGTTGGCAACGAGCAGTACTTC
TRBJ2-1 TRBD1 TRBV6-4 . CASSRQGVHDEQFF TGTGCCAGCAGTAGACAGGGGGTGCACGATGAGCAGTTCTTC
TRBJ1-4 TRBD1 TRBV18 . CASSPTGGNEKLFF TGTGCCAGCTCACCGACAGGGGGGAATGAAAAACTGTTTTTT
TRBJ2-4 . TRBV25-1 few CASSEYGRGKNIQYF TGTGCCAGCAGTGAATACGGCAGGGGCAAAAACATTCAGTACTTC